The rows below give T cell receptor beta chains drawn from one sample of a study of T-cell reconstitution after alpha-beta-depleted transplantation in children. TCRdb recomputed calls from the PCR reads with MiXCR, one row per CDR3 protein. Among approximately 800,000 distinct CDR3 sequences listed, roughly 16% were seen once. Sequencing used PBMCs, mostly from graft donor cells, obtained 360 days after TCRalphabeta/CD19-depleted stem cell transplant. The receptors come from a male patient aged 10-17 years who had a stem cell transplant for acute lymphoblastic leukemia, so the T cells may come from the graft donor. CDR3s include the opening cysteine and the closing phenylalanine or tryptophan. The order of the fields is D gene, clone size, V gene, J gene, CDR3 protein, CDR3 DNA. The D gene is left open where the match is weak. Clone sizes are given selectively: once, few, many, or a class where the clone is expanded.

d_call: -; clone_size: many; v_call: TRBV5-1; j_call: TRBJ1-1; cdr3_aa: CASSLEGQPHNEAFF; cdr3_nt: TGCGCCAGCAGCTTGGAGGGTCAGCCGCATAATGAAGCTTTCTTT
d_call: TRBD1; clone_size: few; v_call: TRBV24-1; j_call: TRBJ1-1; cdr3_aa: CATSEAGTANTEAFF; cdr3_nt: TGTGCCACCAGTGAGGCCGGGACAGCGAACACTGAAGCTTTCTTT
d_call: -; clone_size: many; v_call: TRBV27; j_call: TRBJ2-5; cdr3_aa: CASSLLGIGNQETQYF; cdr3_nt: TGTGCCAGCAGTTTATTAGGGATAGGTAACCAAGAGACCCAGTACTTC
d_call: -; clone_size: -; v_call: TRBV19; j_call: TRBJ1-4; cdr3_aa: CASRRTRVSNEKLFF; cdr3_nt: TGTGCCAGTAGACGAACCAGGGTGTCTAATGAAAAACTGTTTTTT
d_call: -; clone_size: -; v_call: TRBV13; j_call: TRBJ2-5; cdr3_aa: CASSLFDTPGAQYF; cdr3_nt: TGTGCCAGCAGCTTATTCGACACCCCAGGGGCCCAGTACTTC
d_call: -; clone_size: few; v_call: TRBV29-1; j_call: TRBJ2-3; cdr3_aa: CSVIFPGPDTQYF; cdr3_nt: TGCAGCGTTATATTCCCAGGCCCAGATACGCAGTATTTT
d_call: -; clone_size: few; v_call: TRBV9; j_call: TRBJ1-4; cdr3_aa: CASSVFGDEEKLFF; cdr3_nt: TGTGCCAGCAGCGTATTCGGGGATGAGGAAAAACTGTTTTTT
d_call: -; clone_size: -; v_call: TRBV3-1; j_call: TRBJ1-5; cdr3_aa: CASSQGSQGGNQPQHF; cdr3_nt: TGTGCCAGCAGCCAAGGGTCGCAGGGAGGCAATCAGCCCCAGCATTTT
d_call: TRBD1; clone_size: few; v_call: TRBV12-3/TRBV12-4; j_call: TRBJ1-2; cdr3_aa: CASRTGGLRYTF; cdr3_nt: TGTGCCAGCAGGACAGGGGGTCTGCGCTACACCTTC
d_call: TRBD2; clone_size: -; v_call: TRBV7-3; j_call: TRBJ2-7; cdr3_aa: CASSLIAGGPLEQYF; cdr3_nt: TGTGCCAGCAGCTTAATAGCGGGAGGGCCCCTCGAGCAGTACTTC
d_call: -; clone_size: -; v_call: TRBV12-3/TRBV12-4; j_call: TRBJ2-2; cdr3_aa: CASSHPSPPGSDTGELFF; cdr3_nt: TGTGCCAGCAGTCATCCCTCCCCCCCAGGGTCGGACACCGGGGAGCTGTTTTTT
d_call: TRBD2; clone_size: -; v_call: TRBV11-1; j_call: TRBJ2-4; cdr3_aa: CASSSRAGTSGTLAKNIQYF; cdr3_nt: TGTGCCAGCAGCTCGCGCGCCGGGACTAGCGGGACCCTAGCCAAAAACATTCAGTACTTC
d_call: -; clone_size: -; v_call: TRBV5-1; j_call: TRBJ1-2; cdr3_aa: CASSVGGGWNYGYTF; cdr3_nt: TGCGCCAGCAGCGTAGGGGGGGGCTGGAACTATGGCTACACCTTC
d_call: TRBD2; clone_size: few; v_call: TRBV12-5; j_call: TRBJ2-1; cdr3_aa: CASGLGLAGGMRFF; cdr3_nt: TGTGCTAGTGGTTTAGGACTAGCGGGAGGCATGCGGTTCTTC
d_call: -; clone_size: many; v_call: TRBV12-3/TRBV12-4; j_call: TRBJ1-2; cdr3_aa: CASSLSGGYTF; cdr3_nt: TGTGCCAGCAGTTTATCCGGCGGCTACACCTTC
d_call: -; clone_size: few; v_call: TRBV12-3/TRBV12-4; j_call: TRBJ2-7; cdr3_aa: CASNKAEASYEQYF; cdr3_nt: TGTGCCAGCAACAAAGCGGAGGCCTCCTACGAGCAGTACTTC
d_call: -; clone_size: -; v_call: TRBV5-1; j_call: TRBJ2-5; cdr3_aa: CASSPLGGYQETQYF; cdr3_nt: TGCGCCAGCAGCCCCCTTGGAGGGTACCAAGAGACCCAGTACTTC
d_call: -; clone_size: -; v_call: TRBV7-9; j_call: TRBJ2-2; cdr3_aa: CASSGQGWPGELFF; cdr3_nt: TGTGCCAGCAGCGGTCAGGGGTGGCCCGGGGAGCTGTTTTTT
d_call: -; clone_size: many; v_call: TRBV29-1; j_call: TRBJ2-3; cdr3_aa: CSVDRTAPDTQYF; cdr3_nt: TGCAGCGTGGACCGAACAGCCCCAGATACGCAGTATTTT
d_call: -; clone_size: many; v_call: TRBV29-1; j_call: TRBJ2-3; cdr3_aa: CSVDSITDTQYF; cdr3_nt: TGCAGCGTTGATTCGATCACAGATACGCAGTATTTT
d_call: -; clone_size: few; v_call: TRBV5-1; j_call: TRBJ2-1; cdr3_aa: CASSPPGGANEQFF; cdr3_nt: TGCGCCAGCAGCCCCCCAGGGGGGGCCAATGAGCAGTTCTTC
d_call: TRBD2; clone_size: -; v_call: TRBV10-2; j_call: TRBJ2-5; cdr3_aa: CASSESRAGGEETQYF; cdr3_nt: TGCGCCAGCAGTGAGTCGAGGGCGGGAGGGGAAGAGACCCAGTACTTC
d_call: -; clone_size: -; v_call: TRBV5-1; j_call: TRBJ2-1; cdr3_aa: CASSLVLGNEQFF; cdr3_nt: TGCGCCAGCAGCTTGGTTCTTGGGAATGAGCAGTTCTTC
d_call: -; clone_size: few; v_call: TRBV18; j_call: TRBJ2-2; cdr3_aa: CASSTATIPGLKQTGELFF; cdr3_nt: TGTGCCAGCTCAACGGCAACGATTCCGGGACTCAAGCAAACCGGGGAGCTGTTTTTT
d_call: TRBD2; clone_size: few; v_call: TRBV24-1; j_call: TRBJ2-7; cdr3_aa: CATSDGRANYEQYF; cdr3_nt: TGTGCCACCAGTGACGGGAGGGCCAACTACGAGCAGTACTTC